The clone carrying this T cell receptor beta chain has a handful of counts. The data stem from a study of regulatory T cells in long-lasting Graves disease. Germline loops: CDR1 SGHDN, CDR2 FVKESK. Trimming at V came to 0 bases and at J to 2 bases, leaving 11 bases not matched to a gene. CDR3 length: 18 residues. Assembly of TCR beta libraries relied on iRepertoire HTBI primers together with Arm-PCR of CDR3 regions. TCRdb called the multiplex PCR reads again in MiXCR, with one record for every CDR3 protein. Found here are over 350,000 distinct CDR3 sequences, approximately 16% of them singletons; the top ten hold roughly 7.7%. Time point defined: newly diagnosed GD, antithyroid drugs for less than 3 months. RNA extracted from PBMCs served as the sequencing template. These data also featured in a second study, about T cells in Graves' hyperthyroidism and ophthalmopathy.

The genes are TRBV14 and TRBJ2-7; 9 bases are shared with TRBD2. The TCR originated in a woman aged 40 to 50 with Graves disease. This specimen consisted of peripheral blood mononuclear cells (PBMCs), obtained at new diagnosis, from a patient treated with antithyroid drugs. CDR3 bases: TGTGCCAGCAGCCAAGAACCCCCCTCTAGCGGGAAAGCCTACGAGCAGTACTTC. It encodes CASSQEPPSSGKAYEQYF.